The 3 T cell receptor beta chains reported below all come from one sample, sequenced in a study of immune heterogeneity within non-small cell lung tumors (dated by TCRdb to between 2018 and 2020). Sequencing was performed on a HiSeq X Ten. The TCR beta CDR3 region was amplified with a multiplex PCR system, in which a first round of roughly 9 cycles was run using 32 V-gene forward and 13 J-gene reverse primers. In TCRdb, the public reads were trimmed at Q25 with fastp and aligned with MiXCR, with productive beta chains retained. For every CDR3 protein sequence, its rows merge into one entry that carries the most common genes and DNA. Here the sample has 8,500 to 11,000 distinct CDR3 sequences; less than 20% occur a single time. Approximately 3.7% of the sample rests with the top ten. The TCR template was genomic DNA extracted from bulk tumor tissue, and approximately 600 ng of gDNA was amplified for each sample. Multiple biopsies per primary tumor were taken during surgery, spaced as far apart as possible within the tumor mass. Patients in the study cohort, which was described as untreated, were newly diagnosed NSCLC cases going through curative surgery.

Sequencing used lung tumor tissue. The receptor set was obtained from a man aged 40-50 years with non-small cell lung cancer.

This clonotype was seen repeatedly, ten times or more. The chain employs TRBV7-9 and TRBJ1-4; D call uncertain. Trimming shortened V by 6 bases and J by 3 bases, and 17 bases separated the two germline ends. The CDR3 contains 16 residues. CDR1 SEHNR and CDR2 FQNEAQ come from the germline V gene (reference sequence). As DNA, the CDR3 is TGTGCCAGCAGGCCGATACGGACGGGTTCTAATGAAAAACTGTTTTTT. It specifies CASRPIRTGSNEKLFF.

This clonotype was counted at least ten times. The chain employs TRBV3-1 and TRBJ1-6; a possible D gene is TRBD1 (5 bases). Trimming cost V 1 base and J 10 bases, with 14 bases left between them. The germline V gene has CDR1 LGHDT and CDR2 YNNKEL (reference sequence). This CDR3 spans 15 amino acids. CDR3 protein: CASSQGGLGVSPLHF. CDR3 in DNA: TGTGCCAGCAGCCAAGGCGGATTGGGGGTGTCACCCCTCCACTTT.

A word on this clonotype: At one end the junction does not follow the germline gene, possibly because of a read error. CDR3 sequence reads: CANSPYGSSYNEKFF. The CDR3 DNA follows: TGTGCCAACAGCCCTTACGGGAGCTCCTACAATGAGAAGTTCTTC. The V and J genes are TRBV7-3 and TRBJ2-1; weak D call: TRBD2 (6 bases). Germline V lookup: CDR1 SGHTA, CDR2 FQGTGA. This CDR3 has 15 amino acids.